This paragraph reports one T cell receptor beta chain. What it binds is not known. This entry belongs to a study of CD8 T cells in Susac syndrome. General observations from the study: CD4+ T cell repertoires in Susac syndrome exhibited no evidence of clonal expansion.

The RNA, roughly 0.45 to 1 ug, was put through reverse transcription using random hexamers. A single record per CDR3 protein comes from TCRdb applying MiXCR to the immunoSEQ multiplex PCR reads. The sample records roughly 220,000 distinct CDR3 sequences, roughly 93% being singletons. Negative isolation was used for CD8+ and CD4+ T cells and FACS enrichment for TEMRA cells. The CDR3 length is 13 residues. Germline V gene sequence: CDR1 SNHLY, CDR2 FYNNEI. Trimming took 3 bases from V and 4 from J, leaving 9 bases between them. The specimen was CD4+ T cells from PBMCs. This receptor was obtained from a human donor with Susac syndrome. The chain employs TRBV2 and TRBJ1-2; D may be TRBD1 (5 bases). The CDR3 region is CASSEAGIYGYTF. As DNA, the CDR3 is TGTGCCAGCAGTGAGGCAGGGATCTATGGCTACACCTTC.